These 14 T cell receptor beta chains originate from one sample sequenced in a study of blood T cell repertoires in COVID-19. The data were produced by immunoSEQ multiplex PCR, yet TCRdb's version contains in-frame clones alone and is incomplete. The sample yields over 350,000 clones, 88% seen once. Input material: PBMCs or T cells enriched from blood (not recorded which). Receptor source: a woman aged 18-29 years who had recovered from COVID-19.

CDR3 DNA: TGTGCCAGCTCACCACCGAGGACAGGAAATAGCAATCAGCCCCAGCATTTT. It yields the protein CASSPPRTGNSNQPQHF. V is TRBV18 and J is TRBJ1-5, with 7 nucleotides matching TRBD1. Germline assignment: CDR1 KGHSH and CDR2 LQKENI. The CDR3 has 17 residues. The trim removed 0 bases at V and 0 bases at J, leaving 5 bases unmatched.

This chain links TRBV27 with TRBJ2-5; the D gene is possibly TRBD2 (6 bases). V was cut by 5 bases and J by 5 bases, with 12 bases left in between. Germline V gene data show CDR1 as MNHEY and CDR2 as SMNVEV (reference sequence). The CDR3 has 13 amino acids. The CDR3 DNA reads TGTGCCAGCAGTGAAACTCGGGGGGAGACCCAGTACTTC. Protein: CASSETRGETQYF.

The rearrangement joins TRBV6-1 to TRBJ1-1; tentative D call: TRBD1 (6 bases). CDR3 size: 13 residues. Deletions cut 0 bases from V and 4 bases from J, with 6 bases between. CDR1 is MNHNS and CDR2 is SASEGT in the germline V gene. The CDR3 DNA sequence: TGTGCCAGCAGTGAAGCAGGGGGCACTGAAGCTTTCTTT. Translated, it gives CASSEAGGTEAFF.

This chain uses TRBV4-1 with TRBJ1-5; weak D call: TRBD1 (5 bases). Germline-derived CDR1 and CDR2 are MGHRA and YSYEKL. V was cut by 1 base and J by 1 base, with 14 bases left in between. The length of the CDR3 is 17 residues. For the CDR3, the DNA is TGCGCCAGCAGCCAAGCGGGCCGAGACAGCAGCAATCAGCCCCAGCATTTT. Its translation is CASSQAGRDSSNQPQHF.

The rearrangement uses TRBV24-1 and TRBJ2-5; 7 positions match TRBD1. CDR1 and CDR2 from the germline V gene are KGHDR and SFDVKD. This CDR3 comprises 14 residues. The V gene end was trimmed by 5 bases and the J gene end by 1 base; junction bases not matched to a gene: 3. CDR3 nucleotides: TGTGCCACCAGTGGGACAGGCTTCCAAGAGACCCAGTACTTC. It yields the protein CATSGTGFQETQYF.

The gene calls are TRBV9 and TRBJ1-2; 9 nucleotides align to TRBD1. Looked up from germline, CDR1 is SGDLS and CDR2 is YYNGEE. The length of the CDR3 is 15 residues. V shed 0 bases and J 8 bases; nucleotides not matched to a gene: 8. CDR3 sequence (DNA): TGTGCCAGCAGCGTAGAGGGACAGGGCTGGCGAGGCTACACCTTC. It codes for CASSVEGQGWRGYTF.

This clone has just one count. The gene calls are TRBV5-8 and TRBJ1-1; TRBD1 aligns across 8 bases. This CDR3 comprises 15 residues. The V gene end was trimmed by 2 bases and the J gene end by 5 bases; junction bases not matched to a gene: 8. The germline V gene encodes CDR1 SGHTS and CDR2 YDEGEE. The CDR3 nucleotides read TGTGCCAGCAGCTTCCCGGACAGGGAGGTTACTGAAGCTTTCTTT. Protein sequence: CASSFPDREVTEAFF.

V usage is TRBV7-9 and J usage is TRBJ1-1, with D perhaps TRBD1 (6 bases). Germline lookup yields CDR1 SEHNR and CDR2 FQNEAQ (reference sequence). The CDR3 loop spans 12 amino acids. V was cut by 5 bases and J by 5 bases, with 9 bases left in between. CDR3 in amino acids: CASSKTGTEAFF. The CDR3 region has the DNA TGTGCCAGCAGCAAAACAGGGACTGAAGCTTTCTTT.

This clone has a handful of counts. V and J are TRBV18 and TRBJ1-2, with D maybe TRBD1 (6 bases). V gave up 1 base and J gave up 6 bases, with 9 bases separating them. Germline V gene sequence: CDR1 KGHSH, CDR2 LQKENI. The CDR3 is made up of 13 amino acids. The CDR3 region has the DNA TGTGCCAGCTCACCACGGGCAGGGGATGGCTACACCTTC. This sequence encodes CASSPRAGDGYTF.

This clone was detected only once. This chain links TRBV2 with TRBJ1-1, with a weak D call TRBD1 (5 bases). Germline V CDR1 and CDR2: SNHLY, FYNNEI. This CDR3 is 12 amino acids long. Trimming shortened V by 6 bases and J by 7 bases, and 12 bases separated the two germline ends. CDR3 region: CASSPTGVEAFF. In DNA, the CDR3 is TGTGCCAGCAGCCCTACAGGTGTTGAAGCTTTCTTT. The full variable domain, completed using reference TRBV2 and TRBJ1-1, is EPEVTQTPSHQVTQMGQEVILRCVPISNHLYFYWYRQILGQKVEFLVSFYNNEISEKSEIFDDQFSVERPDGSNFTLKIRSTKLEDSAMYFCASSPTGVEAFFGQGTRLTVV.

This CDR3 is CASSPTGGRGDEQFF. The DNA for the CDR3 is TGTGCCAGCTCACCAACAGGGGGCAGAGGCGATGAGCAGTTCTTC. The J gene is TRBJ2-1, the V gene TRBV18; 9 positions match TRBD1. The CDR3 loop spans 15 amino acids. Germline V lookup: CDR1 KGHSH, CDR2 LQKENI. V was clipped by 2 bases and J by 8 bases; unmatched bases: 7.

Notes on this clone: Different DNA sequences within this sample yield the same CDR3. The chain joins TRBV5-1 to TRBJ1-1, with 10 bases aligning to TRBD1. After removal of 0 bases from V and 1 base from J, the junction contained 6 bases not matched to a gene. The length of the CDR3 is 17 residues. Germline V gene lookup returns CDR1 SGHRS and CDR2 YFSETQ. The CDR3 nucleotides read TGCGCCAGCAGCTTGGGACAGGGGGCTTTCGGGAACACTGAAGCTTTCTTT. This sequence encodes CASSLGQGAFGNTEAFF. The variable domain in full, completed from reference TRBV5-1 and TRBJ1-1, reads KAGVTQTPRYLIKTRGQQVTLSCSPISGHRSVSWYQQTPGQGLQFLFEYFSETQRNKGNFPGRFSGRQFSNSRSEMNVSTLELGDSALYLCASSLGQGAFGNTEAFFGQGTRLTVV.

With regard to this clone: Different DNA sequences within this sample yield the same CDR3. This chain links TRBV6-5 with TRBJ1-1, with D possibly matching TRBD1 (5 bases). Germline V gene sequence: CDR1 MNHEY, CDR2 SVGAGI. Trimming cost V 8 bases and J 1 base, with 11 bases left between them. The CDR3 runs to 13 residues. CDR3 in DNA: TGTGCCAGCTCACGGGGGAGGAACACTGAAGCTTTCTTT. It codes for CASSRGRNTEAFF.

The count of this clone is one. The gene calls are TRBV6-5 and TRBJ1-4; no clear D gene. V was clipped by 2 bases and J by 7 bases, with 14 bases between them. This CDR3 comprises 15 residues. Germline loops: CDR1 MNHEY, CDR2 SVGAGI. This CDR3 reads CASSYTLGGGEKLFF. Here the CDR3 DNA reads TGTGCCAGCAGTTACACCCTAGGAGGAGGTGAAAAACTGTTTTTT.